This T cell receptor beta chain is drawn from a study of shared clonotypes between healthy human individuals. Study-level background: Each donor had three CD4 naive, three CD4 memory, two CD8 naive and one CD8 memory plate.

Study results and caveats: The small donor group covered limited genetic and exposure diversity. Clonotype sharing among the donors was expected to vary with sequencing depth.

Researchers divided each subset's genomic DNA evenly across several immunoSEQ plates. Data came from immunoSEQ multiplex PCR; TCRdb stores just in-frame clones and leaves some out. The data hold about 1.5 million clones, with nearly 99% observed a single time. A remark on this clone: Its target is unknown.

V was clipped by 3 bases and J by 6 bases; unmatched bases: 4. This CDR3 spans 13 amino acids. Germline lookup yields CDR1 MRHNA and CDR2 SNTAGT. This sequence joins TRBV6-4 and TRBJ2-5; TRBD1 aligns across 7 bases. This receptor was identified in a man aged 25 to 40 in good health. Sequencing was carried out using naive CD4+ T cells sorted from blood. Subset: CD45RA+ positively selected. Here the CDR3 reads CASSEGGEKTQYF. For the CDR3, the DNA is TGTGCCAGCAGTGAAGGGGGCGAGAAGACCCAGTACTTC.